The subject of this entry is one T cell receptor (beta chain). Its specificity is unknown. The entry originates in a study of beta chain features in type 1 diabetes. This CDR3 has 14 residues. Trimming removed 4 bases at V and 1 base at J, with 11 bases between. CDR1 is SGHKS and CDR2 is YYEKEE in the germline V gene (reference sequence). TCRB transcripts that were expressed got sequenced, as all of the isolated RNA had been reverse transcribed. Only in-frame clones appear in the TCRdb table, and some are missing; sequencing was by immunoSEQ multiplex PCR. The sample has 300,000 to 400,000 clones; about 14% are singletons. Study-level findings and limits: Patients with type 1 diabetes showed fewer VDJ junction insertions and more deletions. PCR, the amplification step, might favor shorter templates, equally in patients and controls. In every one of the four CD4+ subsets, TCRB CDR3s were moderately but significantly shorter in Type 1 diabetes patients.

The authors sorted CD4+ naive, central memory, regulatory and stem cell-like memory cells via CD45RO/CCR7/CD25/CD127/CD95/CD27. This chain uses TRBV5-5 with TRBJ2-5; D is undetermined. Sequencing was carried out using naive CD4+ T cells from blood. This TCR was sampled from a woman aged 18 to 35 with type 1 diabetes. The CDR3 protein is CASSLQRLQETQYF. The CDR3, as DNA: TGTGCCAGCAGCCTTCAGAGGCTCCAAGAGACCCAGTACTTC.